This T cell receptor beta chain is from a study of human T cells and chemical hapten exposure. Study background: Slight differences in pooled library volume were the main source of varying TCR yields across samples.

Total RNA was extracted from unfractionated whole blood. From germline, CDR1 is SQVTM and CDR2 ANQGSEA. The CDR3 covers 12 residues. The library tagged individual cDNA molecules with unique molecular identifiers. Original data processing: Over 95,000 TCRs per sample was the median, with a range of roughly 23,224 to 750,000. MiXCR was run by TCRdb on the reads, yielding one entry per CDR3 protein. TCRdb, not the original authors, processed these V and J calls. The table has about 120,000 distinct CDR3 sequences, more than 8.5% seen once; the top ten hold more than 1.3%. This clonotype came up many times.

This TCR was recovered from a human donor in good health. Some clones in this sample may be carry-over from other donors' samples. Sequenced sample: whole blood. The chain links TRBV29-1 to TRBJ1-1; TRBD1 might be the D (5 bases). CDR3 DNA sequence: TGCAGTGGGGGTGGCATGAACACTGAAGCTTTCTTT. Its protein product is CSGGGMNTEAFF.